The clone carrying this T cell receptor beta chain turned up a few times. As yet, its antigen is unknown. The data derive from a study of cytotoxic CD8 clonotypes in ibrutinib-treated CLL. Generated by immunoSEQ multiplex PCR, the TCRdb table keeps only in-frame clones and is missing some. The sample carries 200,000 to 250,000 clones, approximately 79% recorded once. About 2 micrograms of genomic DNA (from cryopreserved PBMCs) were used for TCR beta libraries. Germline CDR1 reads MDHEN; CDR2 reads SYDVKM. V lost 4 bases to trimming and J lost 3 bases, with 6 bases between them. The CDR3 totals 12 residues. Study-wide findings and caveats: Clonality, elevated at ibrutinib response, dropped back toward baseline at progression. Clonality correlated strongly with circulating CD8+ T cells and exceeded age-matched healthy donors at baseline.

Sequenced material: PBMCs, taken after 12 months of ibrutinib treatment. The J gene is TRBJ1-2, the V gene TRBV28; D is uncertain. The receptor was derived from a human donor with chronic lymphocytic leukemia. CDR3 residues: CASSWEYYGYTF. DNA of the CDR3: TGTGCCAGCAGTTGGGAGTACTATGGCTACACCTTC.